The present entry profiles one T cell receptor (beta chain) with its context. Other DNA variants within this sample encode the same CDR3. Sequencing used immunoSEQ multiplex PCR; TCRdb keeps in-frame clones, though not all of them. This table holds fewer than 150,000 clones, just under 95% found once. The CDR3 has 13 amino acids. CDR1 is MNHEY and CDR2 is SVGAGI in the germline V gene. V was trimmed by 5 bases and J by 2 bases, leaving 9 bases between them. The sample is drawn from a study of T cell responses to AZD1222 COVID-19 vaccine. This chain uses TRBV6-5 with TRBJ1-2; D is unclear. The sequence was obtained from an adult who received the AZD1222 COVID-19 vaccine. The sequencing used peripheral blood, collected 28 days after the second AZD1222 dose. CDR3: CASSPRRNYGYTF. CDR3 sequence (DNA): TGTGCCAGCAGTCCGCGCCGGAACTATGGCTACACCTTC.